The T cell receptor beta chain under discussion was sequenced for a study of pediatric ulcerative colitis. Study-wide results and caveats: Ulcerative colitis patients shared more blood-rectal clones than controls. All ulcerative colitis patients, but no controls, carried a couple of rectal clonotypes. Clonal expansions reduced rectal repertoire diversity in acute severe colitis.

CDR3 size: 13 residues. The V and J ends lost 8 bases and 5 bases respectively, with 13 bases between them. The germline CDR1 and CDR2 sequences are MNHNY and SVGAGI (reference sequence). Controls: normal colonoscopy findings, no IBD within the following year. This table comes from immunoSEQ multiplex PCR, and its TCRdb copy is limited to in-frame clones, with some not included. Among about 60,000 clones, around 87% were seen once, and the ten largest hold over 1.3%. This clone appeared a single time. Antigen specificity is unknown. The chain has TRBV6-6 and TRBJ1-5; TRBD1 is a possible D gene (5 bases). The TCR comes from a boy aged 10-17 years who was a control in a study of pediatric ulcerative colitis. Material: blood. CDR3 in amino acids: CASGLRQHQPQHF. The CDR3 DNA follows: TGTGCCAGCGGATTGAGACAGCATCAGCCCCAGCATTTT.